This TCR beta chain was identified in a study of blood T cell repertoires in COVID-19 (dated by TCRdb to the early 2020s). For the study in its entirety: The collaborator samples originated in the United States, Italy and Spain and spanned the acute and convalescent phases of COVID-19. The dataset comprised deeply sampled blood TCRbeta repertoires from subjects exposed to, actively infected with, or recovered from COVID-19. Where available, HLA class I and class II types were taken from metadata supplied by the sample provider and were not determined by assay-based typing. The prospective study material was composed of cDNA or gDNA derived from T cells, B-cell-depleted T cells, or PBMCs. The repertoires were released in a freely available public database meant as a resource for research on the immune response to SARS-CoV-2. A de-identified subject ID, COVID-19 status, age in years and sex were almost always included in the sample metadata. Samples were obtained from the ongoing ImmuneRACE study (first 160 participants) and from about 1,300 subjects provided by 6 global collaborators.

Germline trimming amounts to 5 bases on V and 6 bases on J, with 5 as the count of junction bases outside the gene matches. The CDR3 sequence holds 14 residues, the cysteine and phenylalanine included. The read is trimmed to its CDR3 DNA, 42 bases read in frame from base 1. The germline V gene specifies MNHEY as CDR1 and SVGEGT as CDR2. TCRbeta CDR3 regions were amplified from genomic DNA by means of the immunoSEQ Assay, a bias-controlled multiplex PCR. Under the source paper's analysis protocol: Within the assay, amplification of reference gene primers was used to estimate how many nucleated cells each sample contained. Sequence reads were collapsed and filtered to measure the absolute abundance of every unique TCRbeta CDR3 rearrangement. For each sample, productive Simpson clonality was calculated as the square root of Simpson's diversity index across productive rearrangements. TCRdb limited this immuneACCESS table to in-frame rearrangements with V and J called. A share of clones is missing; checked studies link under half to unresolved V genes, and the rest is unexplained. V and J calls and clone size follow that table, whereas D and trimming were derived from the DNA. The sample profile shows about 130,000 clones; more than 75% of them were found once. About 4.5% of the sample comes from the top ten.

Comments on this clone: The clone's antigen remains unknown. Qualities for individual bases were not recorded, and no much larger clone is one base off.

In Seattle, one collaborating source enrolled patients while the infection was active and tracked those patients longitudinally over the course of disease. The collaborating institutions used their own protocols to collect whole blood in K2EDTA tubes. Collaborator samples were shipped for TCRbeta analysis as frozen whole blood, isolated PBMCs, or DNA extracted from either sample type. What the research found in general, with its limitations: Clinical and demographic metadata were provided uncurated, with the amount varying by source and participant.

Material: peripheral blood. This TCR was recovered from a man in his 60s with COVID-19, enrolled during active disease. The chain uses TRBV6-2 or TRBV6-3 and TRBJ1-5; 9 central bases correspond to TRBD1. The nucleotide sequence is TGTGCCAGCAGTACACAGGGGGCCAGTCAGCCCCAGCATTTT. It codes for CASSTQGASQPQHF.